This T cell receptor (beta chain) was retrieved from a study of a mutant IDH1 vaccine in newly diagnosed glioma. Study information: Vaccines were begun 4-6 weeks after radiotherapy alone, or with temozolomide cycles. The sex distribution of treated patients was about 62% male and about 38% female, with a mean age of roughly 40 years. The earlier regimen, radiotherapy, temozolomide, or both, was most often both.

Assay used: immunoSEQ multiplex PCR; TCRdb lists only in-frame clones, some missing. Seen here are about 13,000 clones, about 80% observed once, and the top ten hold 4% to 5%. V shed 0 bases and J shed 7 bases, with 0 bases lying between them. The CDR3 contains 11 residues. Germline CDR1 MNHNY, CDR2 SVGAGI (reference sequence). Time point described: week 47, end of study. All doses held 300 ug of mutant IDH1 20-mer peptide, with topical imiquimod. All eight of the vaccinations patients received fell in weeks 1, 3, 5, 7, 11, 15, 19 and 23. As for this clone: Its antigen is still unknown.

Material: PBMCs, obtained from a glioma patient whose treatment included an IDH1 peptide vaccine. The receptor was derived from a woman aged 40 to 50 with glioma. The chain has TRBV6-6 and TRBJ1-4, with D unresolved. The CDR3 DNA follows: TGTGCCAGCAGTTACTCTGAAAAACTGTTTTTT. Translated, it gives CASSYSEKLFF.